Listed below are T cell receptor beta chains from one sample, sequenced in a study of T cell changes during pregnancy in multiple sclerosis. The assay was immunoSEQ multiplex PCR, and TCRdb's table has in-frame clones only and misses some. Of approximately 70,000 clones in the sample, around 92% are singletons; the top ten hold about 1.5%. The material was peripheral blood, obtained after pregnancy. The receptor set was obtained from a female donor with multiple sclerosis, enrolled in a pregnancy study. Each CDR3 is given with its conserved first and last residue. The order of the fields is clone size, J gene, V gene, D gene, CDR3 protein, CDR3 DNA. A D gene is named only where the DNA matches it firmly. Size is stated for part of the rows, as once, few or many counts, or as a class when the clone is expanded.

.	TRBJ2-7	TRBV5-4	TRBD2	CASSLQSSGDYEQYF	TGTGCCAGCAGCTTGCAGTCTAGCGGGGACTACGAGCAGTACTTC
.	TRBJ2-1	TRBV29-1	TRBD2	CSVLGGVEDSDEQFF	TGCAGCGTCCTGGGGGGGGTCGAAGACAGCGATGAGCAGTTCTTC
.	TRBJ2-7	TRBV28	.	CASSFRTDTNYEQYF	TGTGCCAGCAGTTTCAGGACAGATACTAACTACGAGCAGTACTTC
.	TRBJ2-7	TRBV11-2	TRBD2	CASSLDLNSGSYEQYF	TGTGCCAGCAGCTTAGATCTGAATAGCGGGAGTTACGAGCAGTACTTC
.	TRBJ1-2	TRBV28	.	CASSLIGAYGYTF	TGTGCCAGCAGTTTGATAGGGGCTTATGGCTACACCTTC
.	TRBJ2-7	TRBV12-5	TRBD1	CASGGTGGAYEQYF	TGTGCTAGTGGGGGCACAGGGGGCGCCTACGAGCAGTACTTC
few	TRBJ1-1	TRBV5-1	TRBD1	CASSLTPGQQGTEAFF	TGCGCCAGCAGCTTGACGCCGGGACAGCAAGGTACTGAAGCTTTCTTT
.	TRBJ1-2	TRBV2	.	CASSEEEGGGYTF	TGTGCCAGCAGTGAAGAGGAGGGTGGAGGCTACACCTTC
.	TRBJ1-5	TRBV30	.	CAWSDRDQPQHF	TGTGCCTGGAGTGACCGAGATCAGCCCCAGCATTTT
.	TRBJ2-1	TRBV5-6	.	CASSPRLVNEQFF	TGTGCCAGCAGCCCGCGACTAGTTAATGAGCAGTTCTTC
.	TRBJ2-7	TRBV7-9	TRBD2	CASSSAGGRAYEQYF	TGTGCCAGCAGCTCCGCGGGAGGGAGGGCCTACGAGCAGTACTTC
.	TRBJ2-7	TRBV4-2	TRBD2	CASSPGTSGFYGEQYF	TGTGCCAGCAGCCCCGGGACTAGCGGGTTTTATGGGGAGCAGTACTTC
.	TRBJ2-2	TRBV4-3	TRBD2	CASSQGLAGVNTGELFF	TGCGCCAGCAGCCAGGGACTAGCGGGAGTGAACACCGGGGAGCTGTTTTTT
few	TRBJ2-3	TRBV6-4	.	CASSDRGTDTQYF	TGTGCCAGCAGTGACAGGGGGACAGATACGCAGTATTTT
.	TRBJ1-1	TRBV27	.	CASSFNRGTEAFF	TGTGCCAGCAGTTTCAATCGGGGTACTGAAGCTTTCTTT
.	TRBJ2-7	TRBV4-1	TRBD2	CASSQGLADTYEQYF	TGCGCCAGCAGCCAAGGACTAGCCGATACCTACGAGCAGTACTTC
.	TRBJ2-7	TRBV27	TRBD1	CASGQGPYEQYF	TGTGCCAGCGGACAGGGACCCTACGAGCAGTACTTC
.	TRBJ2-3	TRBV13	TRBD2	CASSPTSGTDTQYF	TGTGCCAGCAGCCCTACTAGCGGCACAGATACGCAGTATTTT
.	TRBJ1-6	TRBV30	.	CAWSGARYNSPLHF	TGTGCCTGGAGTGGGGCCCGCTATAATTCACCCCTCCACTTT
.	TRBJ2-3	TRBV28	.	CASSSPGASTDTQYF	TGTGCCAGCAGTTCTCCAGGGGCATCCACAGATACGCAGTATTTT
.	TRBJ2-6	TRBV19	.	CASSIALGQTGANVLTF	TGTGCCAGTAGTATCGCTCTCGGACAGACTGGGGCCAACGTCCTGACTTTC
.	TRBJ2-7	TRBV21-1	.	CASSNPDRNSYEQYF	TGTGCCAGCAGCAACCCGGACAGGAACTCCTACGAGCAGTACTTC
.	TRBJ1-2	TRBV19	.	CASSLDRSAYGYTF	TGTGCCAGTAGTCTGGACAGATCCGCCTATGGCTACACCTTC
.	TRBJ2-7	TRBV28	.	CASSAGAGTYEQYF	TGTGCCAGCAGCGCGGGGGCGGGAACCTACGAGCAGTACTTC
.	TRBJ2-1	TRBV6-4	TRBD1	CASSDSPGGYNEQFF	TGTGCCAGCAGTGACTCGCCAGGGGGCTACAATGAGCAGTTCTTC
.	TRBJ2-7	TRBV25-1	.	CASSTGYEQYF	TGTGCCAGCAGTACAGGCTACGAGCAGTACTTC
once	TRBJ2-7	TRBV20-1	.	CSAGGTYEQYF	TGCAGTGCTGGCGGAACCTACGAGCAGTACTTC
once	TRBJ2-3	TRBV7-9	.	CASSLDENTQYF	TGTGCCAGCAGCTTAGATGAGAATACGCAGTATTTT
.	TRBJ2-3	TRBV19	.	CASSKSSSTDTQYF	TGTGCCAGTTCAAAAAGCTCGAGCACAGATACGCAGTATTTT
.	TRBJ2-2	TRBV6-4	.	CASSATGTAGELFF	TGTGCCAGCAGTGCCACAGGGACCGCCGGGGAGCTGTTTTTT
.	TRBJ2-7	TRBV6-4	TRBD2	CASSVGGSVHEQYF	TGTGCCAGCAGTGTCGGCGGGAGTGTCCACGAGCAGTACTTC
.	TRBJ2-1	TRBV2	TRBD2	CASRLAGDVDEQFF	TGTGCCAGCAGATTAGCGGGAGATGTAGATGAGCAGTTCTTC
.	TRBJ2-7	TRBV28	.	CASSLFENEQYF	TGTGCCAGCAGTTTGTTCGAGAACGAGCAGTACTTC
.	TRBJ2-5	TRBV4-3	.	CASSQDLEGTQYF	TGCGCCAGCAGCCAAGATCTTGAGGGGACCCAGTACTTC
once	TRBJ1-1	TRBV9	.	CASSVTSRQAGGAFF	TGTGCCAGCAGCGTGACTTCCCGACAGGCCGGCGGGGCTTTCTTT
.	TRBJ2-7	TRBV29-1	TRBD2	CSVGGTYSYEQYF	TGCAGCGTGGGAGGGACGTACTCCTACGAGCAGTACTTC
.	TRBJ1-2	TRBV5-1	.	CASSLSPGEGPNYGYTF	TGCGCCAGCAGCTTGTCCCCAGGGGAAGGGCCTAACTATGGCTACACCTTC
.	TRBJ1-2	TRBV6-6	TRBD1	CASSYPGQGLNYGYTF	TGTGCCAGCAGTTACCCGGGACAGGGATTGAACTATGGCTACACCTTC
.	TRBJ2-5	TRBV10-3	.	CAISESGREPQETQYF	TGTGCCATCAGTGAGTCGGGGCGGGAACCCCAAGAGACCCAGTACTTC
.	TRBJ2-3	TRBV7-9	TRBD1	CASSRDRDTQYF	TGTGCCAGCAGCCGGGACAGGGATACGCAGTATTTT
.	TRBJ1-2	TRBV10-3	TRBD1	CAISGRTGNYGYTF	TGTGCCATCAGTGGTAGGACAGGGAACTATGGCTACACCTTC
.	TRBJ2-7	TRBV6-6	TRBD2	CASSPLGTTYYEQYF	TGTGCCAGCAGTCCCCTCGGGACTACTTACTACGAGCAGTACTTC
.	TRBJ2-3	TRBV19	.	CASSIPPSTDTQYF	TGTGCCAGTAGTATACCTCCCAGCACAGATACGCAGTATTTT
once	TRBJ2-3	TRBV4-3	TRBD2	CASSKGLAGAGDTQYF	TGCGCCAGCAGCAAGGGACTAGCGGGAGCGGGAGATACGCAGTATTTT
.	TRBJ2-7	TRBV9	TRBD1	CASSMRQGYEQYF	TGTGCCAGCAGCATGCGACAGGGCTACGAGCAGTACTTC
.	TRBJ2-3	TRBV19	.	CASTRLQTDTQYF	TGTGCCAGTACCCGATTACAGACAGATACGCAGTATTTT
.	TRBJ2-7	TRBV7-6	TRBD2	CASSSRKLAGIYEQYF	TGTGCCAGCAGCTCACGAAAACTAGCGGGCATTTACGAGCAGTACTTC
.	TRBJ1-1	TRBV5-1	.	CASSRDITGMNTEAFF	TGCGCCAGCAGCCGTGATATAACAGGGATGAACACTGAAGCTTTCTTT
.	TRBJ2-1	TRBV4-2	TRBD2	CASSPTSGSYNEQFF	TGTGCCAGCAGCCCTACTAGCGGGTCCTACAATGAGCAGTTCTTC
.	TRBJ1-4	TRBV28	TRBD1	CASRQGGTNEKLFF	TGTGCCAGCAGACAGGGGGGCACTAATGAAAAACTGTTTTTT
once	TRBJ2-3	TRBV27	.	CASSLSRTGSTDTQYF	TGTGCCAGCAGTTTATCGAGAACAGGGAGCACAGATACGCAGTATTTT
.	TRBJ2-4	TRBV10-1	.	CASSESTLSGAKNIQYF	TGCGCCAGCAGTGAGTCGACTTTATCCGGTGCCAAAAACATTCAGTACTTC
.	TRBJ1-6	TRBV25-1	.	CASSEYMGEALHF	TGTGCCAGCAGTGAATATATGGGTGAGGCCCTCCACTTT
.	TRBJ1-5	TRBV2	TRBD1	CASSHGQGNNQPQHF	TGTGCCAGCAGTCACGGACAGGGAAACAATCAGCCCCAGCATTTT